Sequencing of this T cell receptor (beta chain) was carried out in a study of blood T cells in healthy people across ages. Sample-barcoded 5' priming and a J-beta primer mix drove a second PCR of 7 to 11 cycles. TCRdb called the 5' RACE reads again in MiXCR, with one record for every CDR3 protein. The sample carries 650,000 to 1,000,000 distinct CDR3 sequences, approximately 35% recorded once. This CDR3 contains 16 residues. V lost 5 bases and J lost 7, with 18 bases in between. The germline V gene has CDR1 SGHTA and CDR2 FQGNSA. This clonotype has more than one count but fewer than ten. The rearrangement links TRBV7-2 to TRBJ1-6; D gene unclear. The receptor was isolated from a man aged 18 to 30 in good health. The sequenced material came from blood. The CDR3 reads CASSAGAVTVNSPLHF. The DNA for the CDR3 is TGTGCCAGCAGCGCAGGTGCGGTCACCGTCAATTCACCCCTCCACTTT.